The 24 T cell receptor beta chains listed next were all sequenced from one sample in a study of blood T cell repertoires in COVID-19. The table came from immunoSEQ multiplex PCR; TCRdb's copy has only in-frame clones and leaves some out. The data hold 200,000 or so clones, with around four fifths observed a single time. Sequenced material: peripheral blood. The receptors come from a middle-aged woman with acute or convalescent COVID-19.

The chain combines TRBV5-5 with TRBJ2-7; D unresolved. Germline assignment: CDR1 SGHKS and CDR2 YYEKEE (reference sequence). This CDR3 is built from 15 residues. The V and J ends lost 0 bases and 4 bases respectively, with 14 bases between them. CDR3 sequence: CASSLVVGQAYEQYF. In DNA form, the CDR3 reads TGTGCCAGCAGCTTGGTAGTGGGTCAGGCGTACGAGCAGTACTTC.

This chain uses TRBV12-3 or TRBV12-4 with TRBJ2-1; no clear D. This CDR3 is 12 amino acids long. V gave up 5 bases and J gave up 2 bases, with 4 bases separating them. The CDR3 nucleotides are TGTGCCAGCAGTCTCGCCTACAATGAGCAGTTCTTC. Protein product: CASSLAYNEQFF.

V is TRBV5-1 and J is TRBJ2-5, with D tentatively TRBD2 (5 bases). This CDR3 is built from 14 residues. Germline V CDR1 and CDR2: SGHRS, YFSETQ. Trimming removed 5 bases at V and 3 bases at J, with 14 bases between. The CDR3 DNA is TGCGCCAGCAGGCGTCGGACTGGGGAAGAGACCCAGTACTTC. Translation gives CASRRRTGEETQYF.

The chain recombines TRBV20-1 with TRBJ1-5; D is uncertain. Germline-derived CDR1 and CDR2 are DFQATT and SNEGSKA (reference sequence). This CDR3 spans 11 amino acids. V gave up 4 bases and J gave up 9 bases, with 10 bases separating them. The CDR3 spells CSATPVGPQHF. For the CDR3, the DNA is TGCAGTGCTACCCCGGTTGGGCCCCAGCATTTT.

This chain connects TRBV6-6 to TRBJ1-2; the match to TRBD1 covers 10 bases. V lost 5 bases to trimming and J lost 3 bases; unmatched junction nucleotides: 12. CDR1 is MNHNY and CDR2 is SVGAGI in the germline V gene (reference sequence). The CDR3 runs to 17 residues. CDR3 amino acids: CASSPGQGDQSHYGYTF. The CDR3 DNA is TGTGCCAGCAGTCCTGGACAGGGGGATCAGTCCCACTATGGCTACACCTTC.

The gene calls are TRBV18 and TRBJ1-1; no definite D call. Germline CDR1 reads KGHSH; CDR2 reads LQKENI. V shed 4 bases and J shed 1 base, with 7 bases lying between them. There are 13 residues in the CDR3. CDR3 region: CASSRRQNTEAFF. The CDR3 region has the DNA TGTGCCAGCTCACGAAGACAGAACACTGAAGCTTTCTTT.

Only a few counts were recorded for this clone. The chain uses TRBV7-2 and TRBJ1-5; D gene uncertain. The V gene lost 1 base and the J gene lost 7 bases, with 14 bases spanning the gap. The CDR3 extends over 15 amino acids. Germline lookup yields CDR1 SGHTA and CDR2 FQGNSA. The CDR3 DNA follows: TGTGCCAGCAGCTTAGGAAGAGGCGATGGCCAGCCCCAGCATTTT. It specifies CASSLGRGDGQPQHF.

The rearrangement joins TRBV6-5 to TRBJ1-5, with D possibly TRBD1 on 6 matching bases. The V and J ends lost 5 bases and 7 bases respectively, with 12 bases between them. The CDR3 is 13 residues long. Per germline, CDR1 MNHEY and CDR2 SVGAGI. The chain's CDR3 is CASSNRVYQPQHF. The DNA of the CDR3 is TGTGCCAGCAGTAACAGGGTTTACCAGCCCCAGCATTTT.

This clone was recorded once. The chain employs TRBV18 and TRBJ1-4, with 8 bases lining up with TRBD1. Germline CDR1 KGHSH, CDR2 LQKENI. With 3 bases clipped from V and 10 bases from J, the junction kept 10 bases outside the gene matches. There are 15 residues in the CDR3. CDR3 nucleotides: TGTGCCAGCTCACCTTACCCGGGACAGGAGGTAAAACTGTTTTTT. Amino acid sequence: CASSPYPGQEVKLFF.

The chain combines TRBV27 with TRBJ2-3; D is possibly TRBD2 (5 bases). Germline V gives CDR1 MNHEY, CDR2 SMNVEV (reference sequence). CDR3 length equals 14 residues. Trimming removed 4 bases at V and 6 bases at J, with 14 bases between. CDR3 sequence (DNA): TGTGCCAGCAGTTCCGGGTCGGGGTGGGATACGCAGTATTTT. Amino acid sequence: CASSSGSGWDTQYF.

The V call is TRBV21-1, the J call TRBJ2-7; TRBD2 reflects the table's D call only, with no check against the DNA. TRBV21-1 represents a pseudogene. The CDR3 length is 15 residues. In DNA form, the CDR3 reads TGTGCCAGCAGCAAAATCCTACGGGTTAACTACGAGCAGTACTTC. This sequence encodes CASSKILRVNYEQYF.

Only a few counts were recorded for this clone. The chain joins TRBV3-1 (or the pseudogene TRBV3-2) to TRBJ2-5; 10 nucleotides line up with TRBD2. J gave up 3 bases and V 5 bases, and 6 bases lay outside the gene matches. CDR1 is LGHDT, CDR2 YNNKEL, per germline (reference sequence). The length of the CDR3 is 15 residues. CDR3 protein: CASSIWTSGEETQYF. CDR3 in DNA: TGTGCCAGCAGCATATGGACTAGCGGAGAAGAGACCCAGTACTTC.

This CDR3 is CASSNRGHPDSNQPQHF. CDR3 DNA: TGTGCCAGCAGTAACCGCGGGCACCCGGATAGCAATCAGCCCCAGCATTTT. The chain links TRBV6-2 or TRBV6-3 to TRBJ1-5, with D hard to call. The CDR3 length is 17 residues. CDR1 is MNHEY and CDR2 is SVGEGT in the germline V gene. Trimming took off 5 bases at V and 0 bases at J, with 17 bases between the two ends.

The V and J genes are TRBV2 and TRBJ2-1, with D perhaps matching TRBD1 (5 bases). Trimming stripped 10 bases from V and 1 base from J, with 11 bases between. The CDR3 is 13 residues long. The germline gives CDR1 SNHLY, CDR2 FYNNEI. The CDR3 DNA reads as TGTGCCACCCAGACAGCGTCCTACAATGAGCAGTTCTTC. Translating it yields CATQTASYNEQFF.

The chain couples TRBV19 to TRBJ1-5; 7 bases line up with TRBD1. Germline loops: CDR1 LNHDA, CDR2 SQIVND (reference sequence). J was trimmed by 1 base and V by 7 bases; bases with no gene match: 13. This CDR3 has 17 residues. CDR3 sequence: CASTHAGGRRSNQPQHF. The DNA for the CDR3 is TGTGCCAGTACCCACGCAGGGGGAAGAAGGAGCAATCAGCCCCAGCATTTT.

This chain links TRBV5-1 with TRBJ2-7; D might be TRBD1 (6 bases). V was clipped by 0 bases and J by 0 bases, with 19 bases between them. This CDR3 is 18 amino acids long. Germline V CDR1 and CDR2: SGHRS, YFSETQ. Here the CDR3 DNA reads TGCGCCAGCAGCTTGGACTCTGCCAGGGGAACCATCTCCTACGAGCAGTACTTC. Amino acid sequence: CASSLDSARGTISYEQYF.

The chain links TRBV3-1 (or the pseudogene TRBV3-2) to TRBJ2-5; D is possibly TRBD1 (5 bases). CDR1 is LGHDT, CDR2 YNNKEL, per germline (reference sequence). This CDR3 region has 12 residues. V was trimmed by 5 bases and J by 5 bases, leaving 9 bases between them. The DNA of the CDR3 is TGTGCCAGCAGCATAGCAGGGGAGACCCAGTACTTC. It is translated as CASSIAGETQYF.

The chain links TRBV14 to TRBJ2-7; 9 nucleotides agree with TRBD1. CDR3 length: 17 amino acids. Germline V gives CDR1 SGHDN, CDR2 FVKESK. The V segment lost 4 bases and the J segment 1 base; nucleotides outside the gene matches: 11. Here the CDR3 reads CASSRRTGEVRSYEQYF. CDR3 sequence (DNA): TGTGCCAGCAGCCGCCGGACAGGGGAAGTCCGGTCCTACGAGCAGTACTTC.

The chain recombines TRBV5-6 with TRBJ2-1; 7 bases map to TRBD2. CDR1 and CDR2 (germline): SGHDT, YYEEEE. The CDR3 is 14 amino acids. V was pared by 4 bases and J by 9 bases, with 10 bases of the junction left unmatched. CDR3 protein: CASSPGLDRGEQFF. In DNA form, the CDR3 reads TGTGCCAGCAGCCCCGGACTAGATCGCGGTGAGCAGTTCTTC.

The chain carries TRBV6-4 and TRBJ2-3; 10 positions agree with TRBD2. The CDR3 length is 14 residues. The germline V gene encodes CDR1 MRHNA and CDR2 SNTAGT. Germline trimming cut 8 bases from V and 3 bases from J; bases unmatched to any gene: 5. The CDR3 nucleotides read TGTGCCAGCGGGCTAGCGGGAGCGACAGATACGCAGTATTTT. Its translation: CASGLAGATDTQYF.

V usage is TRBV21-1 and J usage is TRBJ2-7; the table's TRBD1 call for D was not verified on the DNA. TRBV21-1 is marked as a pseudogene. This CDR3 has 13 residues. The CDR3 nucleotides read TGTGCCAGCAGCATTAACAGGGGAAGTCAGCAGTACTTC. Its protein is CASSINRGSQQYF.

With respect to this clone: Other DNA variants within this sample encode the same CDR3. The chain couples TRBV5-1 to TRBJ2-7; TRBD1 agrees at 7 bases. The CDR3 sequence is 13 residues long. The J segment lost 2 bases and the V segment lost 3 bases, leaving 2 bases of the junction unmatched. Germline loops: CDR1 SGHRS, CDR2 YFSETQ. The CDR3, as DNA: TGCGCCAGCAGCTGGGGACAGACCTACGAGCAGTACTTC. As protein: CASSWGQTYEQYF.

The gene calls are TRBV28 and TRBJ1-1; the match to TRBD1 covers 11 bases. The CDR3 totals 15 residues. The ends lost 4 bases at V and 4 bases at J; junction bases unmatched: 5. Per the germline V gene, CDR1 is MDHEN and CDR2 is SYDVKM. CDR3 residues: CASSWGQGGLTEAFF. CDR3 nucleotides: TGTGCCAGCAGTTGGGGACAGGGGGGACTCACTGAAGCTTTCTTT.

Concerning this clone: The junction shows a germline mismatch at one end, possibly a read error. The chain has TRBV10-3 and TRBJ2-7, with a tentative D call TRBD1 (5 bases). There are 10 residues in the CDR3. Germline values: CDR1 ENHRY, CDR2 SYGVKD. CDR3 coding DNA: TGCCAGGGCTTCGCCTACGAGCAGTACTTC. Amino acid sequence: CQGFAYEQYF.